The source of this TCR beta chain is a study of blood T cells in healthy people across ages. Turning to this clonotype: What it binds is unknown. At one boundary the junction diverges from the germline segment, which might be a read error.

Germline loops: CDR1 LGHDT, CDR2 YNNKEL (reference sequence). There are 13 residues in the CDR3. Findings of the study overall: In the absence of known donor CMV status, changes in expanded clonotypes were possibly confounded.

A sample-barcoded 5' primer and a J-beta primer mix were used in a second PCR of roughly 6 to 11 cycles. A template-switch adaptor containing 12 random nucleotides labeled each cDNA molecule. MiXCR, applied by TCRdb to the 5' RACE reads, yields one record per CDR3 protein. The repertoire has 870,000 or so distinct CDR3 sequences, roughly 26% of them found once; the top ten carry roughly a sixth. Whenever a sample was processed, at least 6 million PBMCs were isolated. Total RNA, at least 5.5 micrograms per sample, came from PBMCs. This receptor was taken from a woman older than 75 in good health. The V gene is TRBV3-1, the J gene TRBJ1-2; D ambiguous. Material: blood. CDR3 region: CASSQAFDYDYTF. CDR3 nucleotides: TGTGCCAGCAGCCAAGCATTCGACTATGACTACACCTTC.